These 11 T cell receptor beta chains originate from one sample sequenced in a study of blood T cell repertoires in COVID-19. Method: immunoSEQ multiplex PCR; TCRdb's copy keeps in-frame clones and lacks some. The table shows around 140,000 clones, with around 83% occurring only once. Specimen: peripheral blood. These receptors originate from a woman aged 55-75 years with acute or convalescent COVID-19.

The V call is TRBV4-2, the J call TRBJ2-5; 7 nucleotides match TRBD2. After removal of 5 bases from V and 2 bases from J, the junction contained 5 bases not matched to a gene. The CDR3 covers 14 residues. The germline V gene encodes CDR1 LGHNA and CDR2 YNFKEQ. The DNA of the CDR3 is TGTGCCAGCAGCTCCCGGGGAGGGCAAGAGACCCAGTACTTC. Protein: CASSSRGGQETQYF.

V gene TRBV19 combines with J gene TRBJ2-3; D is perhaps TRBD1 (6 bases). This CDR3 region has 14 residues. Looked up from germline, CDR1 is LNHDA and CDR2 is SQIVND (reference sequence). V lost 5 bases, J lost 5 bases, and 14 bases lay in between. The CDR3 here is CASSVTGLVDTQYF. The CDR3 nucleotides read TGTGCCAGTAGTGTGACAGGTCTCGTAGATACGCAGTATTTT.

The rearrangement joins TRBV14 to TRBJ2-1; D remains ambiguous. Trimming cost V 3 bases and J 5 bases, with 8 bases left between them. CDR3 length: 13 residues. Looked up from germline, CDR1 is SGHDN and CDR2 is FVKESK. CDR3 loop: CASSHDDNNEQFF. CDR3 nucleotides: TGTGCCAGCAGCCACGATGACAACAATGAGCAGTTCTTC.

This chain joins TRBV29-1 and TRBJ2-5; 7 nucleotides agree with TRBD1. The germline gives CDR1 SQVTM, CDR2 ANQGSEA. There are 13 residues in the CDR3. The junction had 6 bases not matched to a gene; V was cut back by 5 bases and J by 3 bases. The CDR3 loop reads CSVLQGSKETQYF. The CDR3 region has the DNA TGCAGCGTTCTACAGGGGAGTAAAGAGACCCAGTACTTC.

The chain recombines TRBV6-1 with TRBJ1-2; a possible D gene is TRBD1 (5 bases). Germline V gene data show CDR1 as MNHNS and CDR2 as SASEGT. V was shortened by 3 bases and J by 3 bases, with 11 bases between the two germline ends. The CDR3 is 14 residues long. CDR3 sequence (DNA): TGTGCCAGCAGTGAGGTCCAGGGATACTATGGCTACACCTTC. Protein product: CASSEVQGYYGYTF.

V usage is TRBV20-1 and J usage is TRBJ1-5; 7 bases align to TRBD1. This CDR3 contains 14 residues. CDR1 and CDR2 (germline): DFQATT, SNEGSKA (reference sequence). With V trimmed by 3 bases and J by 3 bases, 5 bases remained unmatched. DNA for the CDR3: TGCAGTGCTAGTGACGGGACAGCCAATCAGCCCCAGCATTTT. This codes for CSASDGTANQPQHF.

V gene TRBV19 combines with J gene TRBJ1-2; 10 bases line up with TRBD1. J was trimmed by 2 bases and V by 6 bases; bases with no gene match: 3. The CDR3 consists of 14 residues. Germline V lookup: CDR1 LNHDA, CDR2 SQIVND (reference sequence). CDR3 loop: CASSDRGLNYGYTF. CDR3 nucleotides: TGTGCCAGTAGCGACAGGGGGCTAAACTATGGCTACACCTTC.

This clone was observed many times. This sequence joins TRBV11-2 and TRBJ2-7; 8 positions match TRBD1. Germline V gives CDR1 SGHAT, CDR2 FQNNGV. Trimming removed 1 base from V and 6 bases from J; junction bases left unmatched: 11. The CDR3 is 16 residues long. CDR3 DNA sequence: TGTGCCAGCAGCTTAGTTCCAGGGGGCTATCCCACCGAGCAGTACTTC. Translation: CASSLVPGGYPTEQYF.

The gene calls are TRBV6-5 and TRBJ1-1; the D gene is possibly TRBD1 (5 bases). This CDR3 is 15 amino acids long. Germline V CDR1 and CDR2: MNHEY, SVGAGI. V was shortened by 6 bases and J by 3 bases, with 17 bases between the two germline ends. The CDR3 spells CASRASGVRDTEAFF. The CDR3 nucleotides read TGTGCCAGCAGAGCCTCGGGGGTGAGGGACACTGAAGCTTTCTTT.

V and J are TRBV7-9 and TRBJ2-1, with D perhaps matching TRBD2 (5 bases). CDR1 and CDR2 from the germline V gene are SEHNR and FQNEAQ (reference sequence). V lost 8 bases and J lost 4, with 21 bases in between. The CDR3 extends over 16 amino acids. Here the CDR3 DNA reads TGTGCCAGCGCCCCGGGTCTACTAGGGAGATACAATGAGCAGTTCTTC. Translating it yields CASAPGLLGRYNEQFF.

The chain carries TRBV11-2 and TRBJ2-2; no firm D call. This CDR3 has 12 amino acids. Germline V lookup: CDR1 SGHAT, CDR2 FQNNGV. V was cut by 4 bases and J by 15 bases, with 15 bases left in between. The DNA of the CDR3 is TGTGCCAGCAGCTCGAGGTCCCGGTTGGTGTTTTTT. Its protein product is CASSSRSRLVFF.